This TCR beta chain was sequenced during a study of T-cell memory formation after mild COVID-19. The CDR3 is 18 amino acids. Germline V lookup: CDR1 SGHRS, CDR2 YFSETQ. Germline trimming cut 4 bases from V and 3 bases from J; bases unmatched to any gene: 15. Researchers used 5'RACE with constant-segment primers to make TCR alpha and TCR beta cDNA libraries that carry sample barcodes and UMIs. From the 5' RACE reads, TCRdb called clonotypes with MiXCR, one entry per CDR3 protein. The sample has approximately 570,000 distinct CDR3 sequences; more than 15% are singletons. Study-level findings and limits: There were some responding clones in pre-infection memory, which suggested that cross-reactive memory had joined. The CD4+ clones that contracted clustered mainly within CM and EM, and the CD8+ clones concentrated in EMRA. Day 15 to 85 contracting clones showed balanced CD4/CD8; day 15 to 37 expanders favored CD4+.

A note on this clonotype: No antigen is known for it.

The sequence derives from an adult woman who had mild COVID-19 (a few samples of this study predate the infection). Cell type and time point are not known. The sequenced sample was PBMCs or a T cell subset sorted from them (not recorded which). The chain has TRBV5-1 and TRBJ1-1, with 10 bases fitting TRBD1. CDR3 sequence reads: CASSQIGQGDWIDTEAFF. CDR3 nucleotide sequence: TGCGCCAGCAGCCAAATTGGACAGGGGGACTGGATCGACACTGAAGCTTTCTTT.